One and the same sample provided the 10 T cell receptor beta chains below, sequenced in a study of CD8+CD57+ T cells in acquired aplastic anemia. Previously, flow cytometry had revealed CD8+CD57+ cell expansion in the patients chosen for sequencing. Profiling of TCR beta VDJ combinations and CDR3 sequences used genomic DNA as template. MiXCR was run by TCRdb on the reads, yielding one entry per CDR3 protein. The sample records 300,000 or so distinct CDR3 sequences, under 60% being singletons. The sequencing input was sorted CD4+, CD8+, or CD8+CD57+ T cells (not recorded which) from PBMCs. The receptors were sampled from a human donor with aplastic anemia.

This clonotype appeared many times. CDR3 nucleotide sequence: TGCAGTGCTAGAGATTACTCCAGGGGTCAGCCCCAGCATTTT. As protein: CSARDYSRGQPQHF. The rearrangement joins TRBV20-1 to TRBJ1-5, with D perhaps TRBD1 (6 bases). Deletions cut 0 bases from V and 6 bases from J, with 12 bases between. CDR1 is DFQATT and CDR2 is SNEGSKA in the germline V gene (reference sequence). The CDR3 consists of 14 residues.

The V call is TRBV2, the J call TRBJ1-3, with D hard to call. The CDR3 spans 16 residues. Between the trimmed V and J ends, which lost 1 base and 0 bases, there was a span of 10 bases. Germline V gene sequence: CDR1 SNHLY, CDR2 FYNNEI. CDR3 bases: TGTGCCAGCAGTGAAGACAGCTATTTCTCTGGAAACACCATATATTTT. Protein sequence: CASSEDSYFSGNTIYF.

On this clonotype itself: The junction departs from the called germline gene at one end, perhaps through a read error. CDR3 region: CTSSTGLAGRKNIQYF. The CDR3 DNA sequence: TGTACCAGCAGTACGGGACTAGCGGGGAGAAAAAACATTCAGTACTTC. V and J are TRBV6-5 and TRBJ2-4; 13 positions agree with TRBD2. Germline V gene lookup returns CDR1 MNHEY and CDR2 SVGAGI. The CDR3 is 16 residues long.

The V call is TRBV2, the J call TRBJ2-5; no reliable D call. V was shortened by 0 bases and J by 1 base, with 12 bases between the two germline ends. Germline CDR1 SNHLY, CDR2 FYNNEI. The CDR3 loop spans 16 amino acids. The CDR3 DNA follows: TGTGCCAGCAGTGAAGCGGATGTACGGTTCCAAGAGACCCAGTACTTC. Encoded protein: CASSEADVRFQETQYF.

V usage is TRBV12-5 and J usage is TRBJ2-7; no firm D call. Germline values: CDR1 LGHNT, CDR2 FRNRAP. The CDR3 totals 13 residues. The V and J ends lost 0 bases and 6 bases respectively, with 9 bases between them. The CDR3 coding sequence is TGTGCTAGTGGTTTGGTAGACGGGCTCGAGCAGTACTTC. Translation gives CASGLVDGLEQYF.

There are a few counts of this clonotype. This may arise from a read error, as a much more abundant clone is one base away. The chain joins TRBV3-1 to TRBJ1-5, with unresolved D. CDR1 is LGHDT, CDR2 YNNKEL, per germline (reference sequence). This CDR3 is built from 15 residues. Here the CDR3 reads CAGSLGSYSNQPQHF. As DNA, the CDR3 is TGTGCCGGCAGCCTTGGCAGTTATAGCAATCAGCCCCAGCATTTT. The full variable domain, rest sourced from reference TRBV3-1 and TRBJ1-5, is DTAVSQTPKYLVTQMGNDKSIKCEQNLGHDTMYWYKQDSKKFLKIMFSYNNKELIINETVPNRFSPKSPDKAHLNLHINSLELGDSAVYFCAGSLGSYSNQPQHFGDGTRLSIL.

The chain links TRBV11-2 to TRBJ2-7, with TRBD2 matching 16 bases. CDR3 size: 19 residues. Germline V gene lookup returns CDR1 SGHAT and CDR2 FQNNGV. J gave up 2 bases and V 3 bases, and 10 bases lay outside the gene matches. CDR3 nucleotides: TGTGCCAGCAGCTTGGCGGGACTAGCGGGGGGGCGGCCTACCTACGAGCAGTACTTC. Its protein is CASSLAGLAGGRPTYEQYF.

The chain couples TRBV4-2 to TRBJ1-1; unclear D gene. Germline CDR1 LGHNA, CDR2 YNFKEQ. V was shortened by 0 bases and J by 0 bases, with 8 bases between the two germline ends. There are 15 residues in the CDR3. The CDR3 DNA follows: TGTGCCAGCAGCCAAGACGGCCGATTGAACACTGAAGCTTTCTTT. This sequence encodes CASSQDGRLNTEAFF.

The rearrangement links TRBV12-3 or TRBV12-4 to TRBJ1-2, with TRBD1 identical over 7 bases. Trimming took 5 bases from V and 3 from J; bases not matched to a gene: 3. This CDR3 is built from 13 residues. The CDR3 nucleotides read TGTGCCAGCAGTGTCCAGGGGGACTATGGCTACACCTTC. Its translation is CASSVQGDYGYTF.

The chain combines TRBV9 with TRBJ2-5; 9 bases are shared with TRBD1. Germline V lookup: CDR1 SGDLS, CDR2 YYNGEE. CDR3 length: 17 residues. V trimming: 0 bases; J trimming: 5 bases; junction bases outside the gene matches: 11. The CDR3 DNA reads as TGTGCCAGCAGCGTAGCTGAGGACAGGGGAGGTATGGAGACCCAGTACTTC. It specifies CASSVAEDRGGMETQYF.